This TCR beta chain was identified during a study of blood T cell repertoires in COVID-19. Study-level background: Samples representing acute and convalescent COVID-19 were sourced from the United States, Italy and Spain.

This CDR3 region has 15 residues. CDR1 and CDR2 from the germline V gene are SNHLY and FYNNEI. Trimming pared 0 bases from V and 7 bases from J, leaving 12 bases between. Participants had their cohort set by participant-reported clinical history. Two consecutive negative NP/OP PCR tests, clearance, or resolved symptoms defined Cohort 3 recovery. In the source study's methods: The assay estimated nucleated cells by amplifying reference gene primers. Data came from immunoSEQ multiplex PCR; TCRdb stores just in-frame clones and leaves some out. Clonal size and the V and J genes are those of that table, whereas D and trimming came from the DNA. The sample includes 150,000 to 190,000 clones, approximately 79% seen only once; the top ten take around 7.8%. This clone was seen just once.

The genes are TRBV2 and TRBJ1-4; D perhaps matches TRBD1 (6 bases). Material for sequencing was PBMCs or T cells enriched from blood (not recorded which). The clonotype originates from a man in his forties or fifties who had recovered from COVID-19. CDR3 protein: CASSEALGTREKLFF. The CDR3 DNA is TGTGCCAGCAGTGAAGCGCTTGGGACACGTGAAAAACTGTTTTTT.